Reported below is one T cell receptor beta chain. Its antigen is currently unknown. The data are from a study of T cell repertoires in cytomegalovirus infection. Study overall: Public TCR beta signatures provided an indication of both CMV infection and a matching HLA type.

TCRdb used MiXCR to reprocess the reads, holding one entry per CDR3 protein. The sample lists 680,000 or so distinct CDR3 sequences, less than 40% seen once, with roughly 2.9% in the top ten. Study-wide findings and caveats: Cumulative public TCR beta family frequency identified carriers of CMV plus the relevant HLA. Dominant in the ex vivo response were TCR beta clonotypes restricted by HLA-C and specific for CMV.

The receptor was derived from a human donor in good health (CMV status not recorded). Some clones in this sample may be carry-over from other donors' samples. Specimen: PBMCs.

The CDR3 DNA follows: TGTGCCAGCAGCGCAACCGGGACAGGGTCCTACGAGCAGTACTTC. It is translated as CASSATGTGSYEQYF. The gene calls are TRBV13 and TRBJ2-7, with 9 bases that match TRBD1. Per the germline V gene, CDR1 is PRHDT and CDR2 is FYEKMQ (reference sequence). This CDR3 has 15 residues. The J segment lost 1 base and the V segment lost 5 bases, leaving 6 bases of the junction unmatched.